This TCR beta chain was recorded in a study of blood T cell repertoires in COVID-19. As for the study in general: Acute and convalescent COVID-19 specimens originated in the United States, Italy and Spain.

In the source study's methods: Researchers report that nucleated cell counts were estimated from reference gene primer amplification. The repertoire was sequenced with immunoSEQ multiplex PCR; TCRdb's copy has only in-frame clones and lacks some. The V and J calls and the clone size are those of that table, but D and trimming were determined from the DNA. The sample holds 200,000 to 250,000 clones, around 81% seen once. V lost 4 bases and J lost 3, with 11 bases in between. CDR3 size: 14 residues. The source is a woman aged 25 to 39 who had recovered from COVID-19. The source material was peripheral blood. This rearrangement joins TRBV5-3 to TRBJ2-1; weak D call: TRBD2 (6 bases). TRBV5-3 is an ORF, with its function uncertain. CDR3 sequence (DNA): TGTGCCAGAAGCGTCGCGGACTACTACAATGAGCAGTTCTTC. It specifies CARSVADYYNEQFF.